Listed below are T cell receptor beta chains from one sample, sequenced in a study of early stage breast cancer tumors. Clones were sequenced by immunoSEQ multiplex PCR, and TCRdb holds only the in-frame ones, with some missing. The sample lists 50,000 to 65,000 clones, approximately 80% occurring once. Specimen: blood. The receptors here all came from a person younger than 45 with breast cancer. CDR3s include the opening cysteine and the closing phenylalanine or tryptophan. The D gene is left open where the match is weak. The listing skips clone size in some rows; elsewhere it reads once, few, many or a size class.

-	once	TRBV7-2	TRBJ2-7	CASSLRGGDPYEQYF	TGTGCCAGCAGCCTCAGAGGGGGGGATCCCTACGAGCAGTACTTC
-	-	TRBV7-2	TRBJ2-1	CASSGGVPYNEQFF	TGTGCCAGCAGCGGAGGGGTACCCTACAATGAGCAGTTCTTC
-	-	TRBV9	TRBJ1-1	CASSVGWGAEAFF	TGTGCCAGCAGCGTAGGATGGGGGGCTGAAGCTTTCTTT
-	-	TRBV6-1	TRBJ1-1	CASSEQVTLPNTEAFF	TGTGCCAGCAGTGAACAGGTCACACTTCCGAACACTGAAGCTTTCTTT
-	-	TRBV18	TRBJ2-7	CASSPNNGGIYEQYF	TGTGCCAGCTCACCTAATAACGGGGGCATCTACGAGCAGTACTTC
-	few	TRBV10-1	TRBJ2-7	CASSPQGSEQYF	TGCGCCAGCAGTCCCCAGGGATCCGAGCAGTACTTC
-	-	TRBV5-6	TRBJ1-5	CASSLGQYSPQHF	TGTGCCAGCAGCTTGGGGCAGTACTCTCCCCAGCATTTT
TRBD2	-	TRBV18	TRBJ2-3	CAGRGTSGTTDTQYF	TGTGCCGGAAGGGGGACTAGCGGAACCACAGATACGCAGTATTTT
TRBD1	-	TRBV4-2	TRBJ1-2	CASSQGQQGANYGYTF	TGTGCCAGCAGCCAAGGCCAACAGGGGGCTAACTATGGCTACACCTTC
-	-	TRBV7-9	TRBJ1-1	CASSSGPIAFF	TGTGCCAGCAGCTCTGGGCCAATAGCTTTCTTT
-	-	TRBV4-3	TRBJ1-4	CASSHLQGTVVEKLFF	TGCGCCAGCAGCCACCTACAGGGAACGGTTGTTGAAAAACTGTTTTTT
TRBD2	-	TRBV29-1	TRBJ2-3	CSVSGRAGGDTQYF	TGCAGCGTTAGCGGGAGGGCCGGTGGAGATACGCAGTATTTT
TRBD1	once	TRBV19	TRBJ2-1	CASRPPGQGIYNEQFF	TGTGCCAGTAGACCTCCGGGACAGGGGATCTACAATGAGCAGTTCTTC
TRBD1	-	TRBV5-1	TRBJ1-3	CASSPTTGALSGNTIYF	TGCGCCAGCAGTCCAACGACAGGGGCTCTCTCTGGAAACACCATATATTTT
TRBD2	-	TRBV7-9	TRBJ2-1	CASSFASGSLNEQFF	TGTGCCAGCAGCTTCGCTAGCGGGAGTCTCAATGAGCAGTTCTTC
-	-	TRBV15	TRBJ2-2	CATSRDGLGGGELFF	TGTGCCACCAGCAGAGATGGCCTAGGAGGCGGGGAGCTGTTTTTT
-	-	TRBV5-4	TRBJ1-4	CASSGGLQGVEEKLFF	TGTGCCAGCAGCGGGGGGTTACAGGGAGTGGAGGAAAAACTGTTTTTT
-	few	TRBV30	TRBJ1-2	CAWNGYTF	TGTGCCTGGAATGGCTACACCTTC
TRBD1	-	TRBV6-6	TRBJ1-1	CASRSPTGAMNTEAFF	TGTGCCAGCAGATCACCGACAGGGGCCATGAACACTGAAGCTTTCTTT
-	few	TRBV10-1	TRBJ1-1	CASRRLVNTEAFF	TGCGCCAGCAGGAGATTGGTGAACACTGAAGCTTTCTTT
TRBD1	few	TRBV18	TRBJ1-2	CASSPSTSGGSGNYGYTF	TGTGCCAGCTCACCCTCAACCTCAGGGGGCAGTGGCAACTATGGCTACACCTTC
-	once	TRBV18	TRBJ2-7	CASSPDQRTEQYF	TGTGCCAGCTCACCGGACCAAAGAACCGAGCAGTACTTC
TRBD2	-	TRBV13	TRBJ2-5	CASSLEAGAEETQYF	TGTGCCAGCAGCTTAGAGGCGGGAGCGGAGGAGACCCAGTACTTC
-	few	TRBV19	TRBJ2-1	CASSMRDTPRSQQFF	TGTGCCAGTAGTATGAGGGACACTCCTCGGAGCCAGCAGTTCTTC
-	-	TRBV29-1	TRBJ2-7	CSVVRSLEQYF	TGCAGCGTTGTACGGAGTCTTGAGCAGTACTTC
-	-	TRBV27	TRBJ2-7	CASSWDTTYEQYF	TGTGCCAGCAGCTGGGACACCACCTACGAGCAGTACTTC
-	few	TRBV29-1	TRBJ2-2	CSVERMNTGELFF	TGCAGCGTTGAACGGATGAACACCGGGGAGCTGTTTTTT
-	-	TRBV2	TRBJ2-3	CASTTLTDTQYF	TGTGCCAGCACCACGTTGACAGATACGCAGTATTTT
TRBD2	-	TRBV19	TRBJ2-1	CASSLAGVNNEQFF	TGTGCCAGTAGTCTAGCGGGAGTAAACAATGAGCAGTTCTTC
TRBD2	-	TRBV6-5	TRBJ2-3	CASSYRAGAGDTQYF	TGTGCCAGCAGTTACAGGGCGGGAGCGGGGGATACGCAGTATTTT
-	-	TRBV12-1	TRBJ2-2	CASSLRTSEPQNTGELFF	TGTGCCAGCAGCTTGCGGACATCGGAACCCCAGAACACCGGGGAGCTGTTTTTT
TRBD1	-	TRBV5-4	TRBJ2-7	CASSPTGTEQYF	TGTGCCAGCAGCCCGACAGGGACCGAGCAGTACTTC
-	-	TRBV6-1	TRBJ2-3	CASSVRGDTQYF	TGTGCCAGCAGCGTTCGGGGAGATACGCAGTATTTT
-	few	TRBV20-1	TRBJ2-1	CSAREINEQFF	TGCAGTGCCAGGGAAATCAATGAGCAGTTCTTC
-	once	TRBV27	TRBJ2-7	CASKSRPQRYEQYF	TGTGCCAGCAAGTCGAGGCCTCAGAGATACGAGCAGTACTTC
TRBD1	-	TRBV6-6	TRBJ2-3	CASSYNRDRGTDTQYF	TGTGCCAGCAGTTACAATCGGGACAGGGGCACAGATACGCAGTATTTT
-	-	TRBV29-1	TRBJ2-3	CSVEGGAVRSAQYF	TGCAGCGTTGAAGGTGGCGCAGTCCGCTCTGCGCAGTATTTT
-	-	TRBV30	TRBJ2-6	CAWSGGGANVLTF	TGTGCCTGGAGTGGGGGAGGGGCCAACGTCCTGACTTTC
-	-	TRBV5-1	TRBJ2-7	CASSLAADQGHNEQYF	TGCGCCAGCAGCTTGGCTGCGGATCAGGGGCACAACGAGCAGTACTTC
TRBD1	-	TRBV5-5	TRBJ1-5	CASSLLTQGVQPQHF	TGTGCCAGCAGCTTACTTACACAGGGGGTCCAGCCCCAGCATTTT